One and the same sample provided the 24 T cell receptor beta chains below, sequenced in a study of blood T cell repertoires in COVID-19. Assay used: immunoSEQ multiplex PCR; TCRdb lists only in-frame clones, some missing. The sample records approximately 310,000 clones, around 90% being singletons. The sequenced sample was PBMCs or T cells enriched from blood (not recorded which). These receptors were taken from a man in his sixties who had recovered from COVID-19.

V usage is TRBV5-1 and J usage is TRBJ2-2, with D perhaps TRBD1 (6 bases). The CDR3 is 14 residues long. V lost 0 bases, J lost 5 bases, and 8 bases lay in between. The V gene's germline CDR1 is SGHRS and CDR2 YFSETQ. In DNA form, the CDR3 reads TGCGCCAGCAGCTTGGTTCAGGGGACCGGGGAGCTGTTTTTT. This codes for CASSLVQGTGELFF.

V gene TRBV10-1 combines with J gene TRBJ2-5; 10 bases line up with TRBD1. V lost 6 bases and J lost 4; bases outside the gene matches: 5. CDR1 and CDR2 from the germline V gene are WNHNN and SYGVQD (reference sequence). This CDR3 is built from 14 residues. The CDR3 coding sequence is TGCGCCAGCAGCGACAGGGGGCGCGGAGAGACCCAGTACTTC. This gives the protein CASSDRGRGETQYF.

The genes are TRBV28 and TRBJ1-5; D might be TRBD1 (6 bases). The CDR3 length is 14 residues. Trimming shortened V by 7 bases and J by 3 bases, and 13 bases separated the two germline ends. Germline CDR1 is MDHEN and CDR2 is SYDVKM. The CDR3 bases are TGTGCCAGCATTCAACAGGGATTCAATCAGCCCCAGCATTTT. It encodes CASIQQGFNQPQHF.

The chain joins TRBV2 to TRBJ2-3, with a weak D call TRBD2 (6 bases). CDR3 size: 15 residues. From germline, CDR1 is SNHLY and CDR2 FYNNEI. Trimming removed 6 bases at V and 4 bases at J, with 17 bases between. CDR3 amino acids: CASRRSSSEADTQYF. CDR3 nucleotides: TGTGCCAGCAGAAGGTCTTCTAGCGAGGCAGATACGCAGTATTTT.

This sequence joins TRBV28 and TRBJ2-1, with TRBD2 matching over 11 bases. V lost 5 bases, J lost 7 bases, and 7 bases stayed unmatched. The CDR3 runs 15 residues. Germline lookup yields CDR1 MDHEN and CDR2 SYDVKM. CDR3 sequence: CASSGSGRALNEQFF. CDR3 DNA: TGTGCCAGCAGTGGTAGCGGGAGGGCCCTTAATGAGCAGTTCTTC.

The chain has TRBV7-9 and TRBJ1-6; maybe TRBD1 (5 bases). The germline V gene encodes CDR1 SEHNR and CDR2 FQNEAQ (reference sequence). The ends were cut back, 3 bases at V and 10 bases at J, with 13 bases in the middle. The CDR3 has 14 amino acids. As DNA, the CDR3 is TGTGCCAGCAGCTTGGGCAGGGAGGGCTCACCCCTCCACTTT. This gives the protein CASSLGREGSPLHF. The full variable domain, its missing parts supplied by reference TRBV7-9 and TRBJ1-6, is DTGVSQNPRHKITKRGQNVTFRCDPISEHNRLYWYRQTLGQGPEFLTYFQNEAQLEKSRLLSDRFSAERPKGSFSTLEIQRTEQGDSAMYLCASSLGREGSPLHFGNGTRLTVT.

J is TRBJ2-7 and V is TRBV6-2 or TRBV6-3; possible D gene TRBD1, 5 bases. Germline-derived CDR1 and CDR2 are MNHEY and SVGEGT. CDR3 length equals 13 residues. The V end lost 0 bases, the J end lost 3 bases, and 6 bases lay between the germline ends. CDR3 DNA sequence: TGTGCCAGCAGTTACTCTAGGGGCTACGAGCAGTACTTC. The encoded protein is CASSYSRGYEQYF.

The V and J genes are TRBV6-1 and TRBJ2-7, with D possibly being TRBD1 (6 bases). The CDR3 has 17 residues. Germline CDR1 reads MNHNS; CDR2 reads SASEGT. Trimming shortened V by 4 bases and J by 5 bases, and 24 bases separated the two germline ends. The DNA of the CDR3 is TGTGCCAGCAGTGGACTTTACCGGGACATCAGCAACCACGAGCAGTACTTC. Its protein product is CASSGLYRDISNHEQYF.

J is TRBJ1-1 and V is TRBV11-2; D is possibly TRBD1 (5 bases). Trimming stripped 1 base from V and 7 bases from J, with 7 bases between. Germline-derived CDR1 and CDR2 are SGHAT and FQNNGV. This CDR3 is 12 amino acids long. CDR3 sequence: CASSLAGLEAFF. Written as DNA, the CDR3 is TGTGCCAGCAGCTTAGCAGGGCTTGAAGCTTTCTTT.

The chain joins TRBV25-1 to TRBJ2-7; 7 nucleotides line up with TRBD2. Germline V gives CDR1 MGHDK, CDR2 SYGVNS. The J segment lost 6 bases and the V segment lost 5 bases, leaving 10 bases of the junction unmatched. The CDR3 is 14 amino acids. The chain's CDR3 is CASSFSGGGGEQYF. The CDR3, as DNA: TGTGCCAGCAGTTTTAGCGGAGGCGGGGGCGAGCAGTACTTC.

The chain employs TRBV4-1 and TRBJ2-1; possibly TRBD2 for D (6 bases). This CDR3 has 14 amino acids. The V and J ends lost 2 bases and 7 bases respectively, with 12 bases between them. Germline values: CDR1 MGHRA, CDR2 YSYEKL. The CDR3 DNA is TGCGCCAGCAGCCAATCTAGTGGGACTAATGAGCAGTTCTTC. Translation: CASSQSSGTNEQFF.

V usage is TRBV19 and J usage is TRBJ2-7, with D maybe TRBD2 (6 bases). The germline V and J ends were trimmed by 9 bases and 3 bases, with 15 bases remaining between them. Germline values: CDR1 LNHDA, CDR2 SQIVND (reference sequence). This CDR3 has 13 residues. CDR3 sequence: CASGGTELYEQYF. CDR3 in DNA: TGTGCCAGCGGCGGGACCGAGCTCTACGAGCAGTACTTC.

This chain uses TRBV9 with TRBJ1-1; TRBD1 agrees at 12 bases. The CDR3 has 17 residues. The V segment lost 3 bases and the J segment 1 base; nucleotides outside the gene matches: 7. CDR1 is SGDLS, CDR2 YYNGEE, per germline. The CDR3 loop is CASSARDRGLGNTEAFF. The CDR3 DNA sequence: TGTGCCAGCAGCGCCCGGGACAGGGGGCTAGGGAACACTGAAGCTTTCTTT.

This chain joins TRBV6-5 and TRBJ2-2, with TRBD2 identical over 8 bases. The V segment lost 4 bases and the J segment 5 bases; nucleotides outside the gene matches: 6. The germline gives CDR1 MNHEY, CDR2 SVGAGI. This CDR3 spans 15 amino acids. The CDR3: CASSSTRGGTGELFF. The CDR3 nucleotides read TGTGCCAGCAGTTCCACCCGGGGGGGAACCGGGGAGCTGTTTTTT.

This clone has only one observation. The gene calls are TRBV12-5 and TRBJ2-1, with unresolved D. Trimming took off 0 bases at V and 7 bases at J, with 4 bases between the two ends. Looked up from germline, CDR1 is LGHNT and CDR2 is FRNRAP. This CDR3 region has 12 residues. DNA for the CDR3: TGTGCTAGTGGTTTGGTGTCTAATGAGCAGTTCTTC. As protein: CASGLVSNEQFF.

The J gene is TRBJ1-5, the V gene TRBV28, with 8 bases lining up with TRBD1. From germline, CDR1 is MDHEN and CDR2 SYDVKM. J gave up 6 bases and V 4 bases, and 5 bases lay outside the gene matches. The CDR3 spans 14 residues. CDR3: CASSYLQGAQPQHF. The CDR3 bases are TGTGCCAGCAGTTATTTGCAGGGGGCTCAGCCCCAGCATTTT.

This clone was seen only once. V and J are TRBV28 and TRBJ2-7; 13 bases agree with TRBD2. Germline assignment: CDR1 MDHEN and CDR2 SYDVKM. With V trimmed by 6 bases and J by 2 bases, 7 bases remained unmatched. This CDR3 has 16 residues. The CDR3 region is CASRGAGLAGPYEQYF. In nucleotides, the CDR3 is TGTGCCAGCAGGGGAGCGGGACTAGCGGGACCCTACGAGCAGTACTTC.

The chain carries TRBV10-3 and TRBJ1-5; no clear D gene. The germline gives CDR1 ENHRY, CDR2 SYGVKD. This CDR3 is built from 13 residues. Deletions cut 7 bases from V and 5 bases from J, with 12 bases between. The CDR3 DNA follows: TGTGCCATCAACGGCAGGATTGATCAGCCCCAGCATTTT. Encoded protein: CAINGRIDQPQHF.

This clone was found once. CDR3 amino acids: CASSPQRGSNEQFF. The CDR3 coding sequence is TGTGCCAGCAGTCCCCAGCGGGGTAGCAATGAGCAGTTCTTC. This chain connects TRBV6-5 to TRBJ2-1, with 7 bases fitting TRBD2. The CDR3 sequence is 14 residues long. Germline assignment: CDR1 MNHEY and CDR2 SVGAGI. V trimming: 5 bases; J trimming: 6 bases; junction bases outside the gene matches: 7.

This chain uses TRBV18 with TRBJ1-1; unclear D gene. CDR3 length: 14 residues. With 3 bases removed from V and 3 bases from J, the gap between germline ends came to 11 bases. The germline V gene encodes CDR1 KGHSH and CDR2 LQKENI. This chain's CDR3 is CASSPSGQDTEAFF. The CDR3, as DNA: TGTGCCAGCTCACCGAGTGGGCAGGACACTGAAGCTTTCTTT.

The J gene is TRBJ2-1, the V gene TRBV5-1, with 9 positions matching TRBD2. This CDR3 is built from 15 residues. The V gene end was trimmed by 5 bases and the J gene end by 0 bases; junction bases not matched to a gene: 3. CDR1 and CDR2 (germline): SGHRS, YFSETQ. The CDR3 sequence is CASRPSGVSYNEQFF. CDR3 bases: TGCGCCAGCAGGCCTAGCGGGGTCTCCTACAATGAGCAGTTCTTC.

The chain uses TRBV4-1 and TRBJ2-7, with 13 bases fitting TRBD2. The CDR3 is 15 residues long. CDR1 and CDR2 (germline): MGHRA, YSYEKL. V shed 5 bases, J shed 6 bases, and the junction held 7 bases outside the gene matches. Written as DNA, the CDR3 is TGCGCCAGCAGCTCACTAGCGGGAGGGCCTGGCGAGCAGTACTTC. This codes for CASSSLAGGPGEQYF.

V and J are TRBV5-1 and TRBJ1-1; TRBD1 might be the D (5 bases). CDR3 length: 11 residues. With 5 bases removed from V and 7 bases from J, the gap between germline ends came to 9 bases. The germline gives CDR1 SGHRS, CDR2 YFSETQ. CDR3 sequence (DNA): TGCGCCAGCAGGGAAGGGGATGAAGCTTTCTTT. It translates to CASREGDEAFF.

The genes are TRBV6-7 and TRBJ2-1; the match to TRBD1 covers 8 bases. TRBV6-7 is reported as an ORF; its role is uncertain. Unmatched junction bases numbered 12, after V lost 6 bases and J lost 5 bases. The CDR3 consists of 16 residues. As DNA, the CDR3 is TGTGCCAGCAGGATGGCCGACAGGGGCGCGGACAATGAGCAGTTCTTC. This translates into CASRMADRGADNEQFF.